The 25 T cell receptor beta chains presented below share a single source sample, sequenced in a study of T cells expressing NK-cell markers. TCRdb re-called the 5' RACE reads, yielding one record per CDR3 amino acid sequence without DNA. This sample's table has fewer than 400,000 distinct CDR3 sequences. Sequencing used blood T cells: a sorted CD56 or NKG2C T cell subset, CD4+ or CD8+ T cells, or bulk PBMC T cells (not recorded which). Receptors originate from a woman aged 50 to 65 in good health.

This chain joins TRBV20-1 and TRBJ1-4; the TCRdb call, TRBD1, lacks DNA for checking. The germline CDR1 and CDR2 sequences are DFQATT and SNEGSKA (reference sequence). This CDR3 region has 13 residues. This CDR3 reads CSARDPGQEKLFF.

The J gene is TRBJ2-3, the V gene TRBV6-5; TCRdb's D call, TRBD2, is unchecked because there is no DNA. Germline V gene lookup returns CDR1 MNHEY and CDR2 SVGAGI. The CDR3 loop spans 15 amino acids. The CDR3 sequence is CASMGLAGVEDTQYF.

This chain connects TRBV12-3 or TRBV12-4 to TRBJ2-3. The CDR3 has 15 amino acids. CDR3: CASSLSSGFTDTQYF.

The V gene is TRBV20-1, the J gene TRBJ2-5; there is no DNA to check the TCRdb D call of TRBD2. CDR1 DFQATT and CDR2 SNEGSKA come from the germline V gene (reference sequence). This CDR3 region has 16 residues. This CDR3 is CSAFPRLAGYQETQYF.

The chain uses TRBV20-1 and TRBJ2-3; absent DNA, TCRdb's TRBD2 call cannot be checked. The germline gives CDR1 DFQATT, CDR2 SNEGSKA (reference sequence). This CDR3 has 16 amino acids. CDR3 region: CSAPGLAGGITDTQYF.

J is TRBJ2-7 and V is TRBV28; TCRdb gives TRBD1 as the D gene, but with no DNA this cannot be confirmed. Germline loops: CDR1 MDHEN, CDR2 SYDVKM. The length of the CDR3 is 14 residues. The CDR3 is CASSSGEYGYEQYF.

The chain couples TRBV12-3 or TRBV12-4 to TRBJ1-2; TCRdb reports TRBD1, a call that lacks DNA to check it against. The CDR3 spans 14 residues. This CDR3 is CASIQFGGAGGYTF.

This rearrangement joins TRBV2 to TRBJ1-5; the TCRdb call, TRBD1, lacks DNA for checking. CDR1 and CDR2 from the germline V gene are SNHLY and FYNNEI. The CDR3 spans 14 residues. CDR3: CASRPGQGVQPQHF.

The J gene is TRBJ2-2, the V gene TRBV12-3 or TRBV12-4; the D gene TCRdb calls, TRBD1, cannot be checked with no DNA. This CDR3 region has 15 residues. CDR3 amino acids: CASTRTTLNTGELFF.

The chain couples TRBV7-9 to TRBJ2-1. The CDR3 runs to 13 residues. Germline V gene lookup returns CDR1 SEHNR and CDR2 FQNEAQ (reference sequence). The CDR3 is CASSLELLNEQFF. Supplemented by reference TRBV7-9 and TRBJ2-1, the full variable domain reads DTGVSQNPRHKITKRGQNVTFRCDPISEHNRLYWYRQTLGQGPEFLTYFQNEAQLEKSRLLSDRFSAERPKGSFSTLEIQRTEQGDSAMYLCASSLELLNEQFFGPGTRLTVL.

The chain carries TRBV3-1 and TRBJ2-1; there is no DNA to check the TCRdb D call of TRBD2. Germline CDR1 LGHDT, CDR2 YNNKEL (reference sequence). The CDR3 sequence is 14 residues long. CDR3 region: CASTRSGENNEQFF.

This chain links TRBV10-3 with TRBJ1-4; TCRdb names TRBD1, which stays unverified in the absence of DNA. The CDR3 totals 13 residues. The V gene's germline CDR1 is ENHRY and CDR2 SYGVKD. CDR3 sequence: CAISADRKEKLFF.

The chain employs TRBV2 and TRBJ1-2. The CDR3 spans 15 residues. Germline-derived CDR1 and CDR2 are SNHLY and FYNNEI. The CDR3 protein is CASTEARGGLYGYTF.

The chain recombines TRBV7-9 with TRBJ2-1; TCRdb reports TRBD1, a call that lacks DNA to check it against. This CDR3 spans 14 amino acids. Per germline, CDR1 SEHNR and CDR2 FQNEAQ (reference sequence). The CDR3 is CASSSRQGQDEQFF.

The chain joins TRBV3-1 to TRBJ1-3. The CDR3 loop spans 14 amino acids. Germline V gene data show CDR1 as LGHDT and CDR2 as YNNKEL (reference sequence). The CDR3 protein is CASSQLTAGNTIYF.

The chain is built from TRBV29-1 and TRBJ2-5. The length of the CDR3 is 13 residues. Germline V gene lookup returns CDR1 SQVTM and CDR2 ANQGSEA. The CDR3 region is CSVGSLLQETQYF.

CDR3 region: CASSLVRGGELFF. The chain employs TRBV7-8 and TRBJ2-2. CDR3 length: 13 residues. Looked up from germline, CDR1 is SGHVS and CDR2 is FQNEAQ.

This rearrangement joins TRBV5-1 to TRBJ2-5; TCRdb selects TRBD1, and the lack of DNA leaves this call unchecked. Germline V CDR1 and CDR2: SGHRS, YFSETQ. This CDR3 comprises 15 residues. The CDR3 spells CASSDSHRGLETQYF.

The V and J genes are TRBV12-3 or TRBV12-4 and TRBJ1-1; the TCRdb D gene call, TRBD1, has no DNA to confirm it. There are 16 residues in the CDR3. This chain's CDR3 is CASSTTGGPMNTEAFF.

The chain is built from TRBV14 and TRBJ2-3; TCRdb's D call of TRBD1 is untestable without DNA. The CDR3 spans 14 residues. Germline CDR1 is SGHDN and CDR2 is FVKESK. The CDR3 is CASSQETAGPVRYF.

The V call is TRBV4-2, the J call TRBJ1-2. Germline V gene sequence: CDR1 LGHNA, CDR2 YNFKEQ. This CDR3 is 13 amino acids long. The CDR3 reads CASSQDGSRGYTF.

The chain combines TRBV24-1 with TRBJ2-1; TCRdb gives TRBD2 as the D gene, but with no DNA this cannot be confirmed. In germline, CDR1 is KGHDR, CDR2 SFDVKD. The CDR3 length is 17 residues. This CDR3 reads CATSDLGTSSANNEQFF.

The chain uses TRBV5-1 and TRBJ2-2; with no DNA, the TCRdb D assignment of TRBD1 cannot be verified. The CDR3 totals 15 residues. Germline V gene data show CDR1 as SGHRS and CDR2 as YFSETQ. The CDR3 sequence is CASSLKTGRAGELFF.

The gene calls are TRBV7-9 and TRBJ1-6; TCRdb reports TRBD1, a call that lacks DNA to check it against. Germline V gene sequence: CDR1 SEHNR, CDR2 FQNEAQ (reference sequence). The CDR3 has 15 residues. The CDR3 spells CASQLDLGDNSPLHF.

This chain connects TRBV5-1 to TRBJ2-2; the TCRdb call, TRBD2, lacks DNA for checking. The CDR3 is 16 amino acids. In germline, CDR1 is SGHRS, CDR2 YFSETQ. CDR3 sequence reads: CASSLGPAGVGGELFF.